This TCR beta chain was found in a study of neurological immune-mediated disorders. Many counts were recorded for this clonotype. No antigen is known for it. 5'RACE with 10-nucleotide random UMIs produced the cDNA. One entry per CDR3 protein, called by TCRdb with MiXCR from the 5' RACE reads. The table shows approximately 37,000 distinct CDR3 sequences, with 3.5% to 4.5% occurring only once. Findings and caveats of the study: CDR3 amino acid sequences of expanded clones were not shared across subjects, a result suggesting private repertoires in all groups.

The CDR3 contains 16 residues. With 3 bases removed from V and 0 bases from J, the gap between germline ends came to 13 bases. The rearrangement uses TRBV12-3 or TRBV12-4 and TRBJ2-3; a possible D gene is TRBD2 (6 bases). The sequence was obtained from a man aged 25 to 40 with multiple sclerosis. The sequenced sample was PBMCs. The CDR3 DNA follows: TGTGCCAGCAGTTTCGGAATAGCGGCTAGCACAGATACGCAGTATTTT. As protein: CASSFGIAASTDTQYF.